This TCR beta chain was retrieved from a study of regulatory T cells in long-lasting Graves disease. General study points: Persistent disease was associated with favored TRBV28 usage and with favored use of TRBJ1-2 and TRBJ2-5.

Construction of the TCR beta libraries employed iRepertoire HTBI primers in conjunction with Arm-PCR of CDR3 regions. TCRdb passed the multiplex PCR reads through MiXCR, listing each CDR3 protein once. Of around 510,000 distinct CDR3 sequences detected, less than 25% appear once; the ten largest clones hold roughly 8%. CDR1 is MDHEN and CDR2 is SYDVKM in the germline V gene. The CDR3 is 13 residues long. V lost 1 base, J lost 5 bases, and 8 bases lay in between. This clonotype has at least ten counts. Antigen: not known. Specified time point: persistent/refractory GD, antithyroid drugs over 5 years with positive TRAb. Construction of the TCR library relied on RNA isolated from PBMCs. Graves' disease diagnoses followed American Thyroid Association guidelines.

The input for sequencing was peripheral blood mononuclear cells (PBMCs), taken when the disease was refractory, from a patient treated with antithyroid drugs. This receptor was identified in a female donor with Graves disease. The chain recombines TRBV28 with TRBJ1-2; no clear D. Here the CDR3 reads CASSLSLGYGYTF. The DNA of the CDR3 is TGTGCCAGCAGTTTATCACTCGGATATGGCTACACCTTC.